Presented here are 23 T cell receptor beta chains from one specimen sequenced in a study of somatic mutations in cytotoxic T cells in rheumatoid arthritis. Sequencing was performed with immunoSEQ multiplex PCR; in TCRdb, only in-frame clones are kept and a portion is missing. The profile covers about 14,000 clones, with under 85% appearing a single time and more than 15% taken by the ten largest. Input material: CD8+ T cells sorted from blood. Receptors originate from an adult with rheumatoid arthritis.

This rearrangement joins TRBV5-4 to TRBJ2-1; tentatively, D is TRBD2 (6 bases). Per the germline V gene, CDR1 is SGHNT and CDR2 is YYREEE (reference sequence). This CDR3 spans 13 amino acids. V was clipped by 4 bases and J by 6 bases, with 11 bases between them. CDR3 sequence reads: CASSQGLLNEQFF. CDR3 bases: TGTGCCAGCAGCCAGGGACTTCTCAATGAGCAGTTCTTC.

This clone is categorized as medium-sized (0.01 to 0.1%). The CDR3 spells CASRKQGRDYGYTF. For the CDR3, the DNA is TGTGCCAGCAGAAAACAGGGGCGGGACTATGGCTACACCTTC. The chain recombines TRBV7-9 with TRBJ1-2; 7 bases are shared with TRBD1. The CDR3 loop spans 14 amino acids. Germline CDR1 reads SEHNR; CDR2 reads FQNEAQ (reference sequence). Losses at the gene ends were 6 bases for V and 3 bases for J; bases not matched to a gene: 7.

V and J are TRBV29-1 and TRBJ2-1; 8 bases map to TRBD2. Germline CDR1 and CDR2: SQVTM and ANQGSEA. CDR3 size: 17 residues. V shed 4 bases, J shed 2 bases, and the junction held 13 bases outside the gene matches. CDR3 residues: CSVAPVSGAITYNEQFF. CDR3 nucleotide sequence: TGCAGCGTTGCCCCGGTTAGCGGGGCAATTACCTACAATGAGCAGTTCTTC.

V usage is TRBV4-2 and J usage is TRBJ2-1; D may be TRBD1 or TRBD2 (5 bases each). CDR1 is LGHNA and CDR2 is YNFKEQ in the germline V gene. This CDR3 region has 13 residues. With 1 base removed from V and 9 bases from J, the gap between germline ends came to 10 bases. The chain's CDR3 is CASSQGSGPEQFF. CDR3 DNA sequence: TGTGCCAGCAGCCAAGGGTCGGGGCCTGAGCAGTTCTTC.

This clone was detected once. The rearrangement links TRBV7-6 to TRBJ2-1, with D tentatively TRBD1 or TRBD2 (5 bases each). Looked up from germline, CDR1 is SGHVS and CDR2 is FNYEAQ. The CDR3 runs to 15 residues. V was clipped by 8 bases and J by 0 bases, with 14 bases between them. DNA for the CDR3: TGTGCCAGCGGGACCCCTAGGAGCTCCTACAATGAGCAGTTCTTC. This gives the protein CASGTPRSSYNEQFF.

The CDR3 DNA follows: TGTGCCAGCAGCCACCCCAGCTCCTACGAGCAGTACGTC. Its protein product is CASSHPSSYEQYV. V usage is TRBV7-9 and J usage is TRBJ2-7, with unresolved D. Trimming removed 5 bases from V and 0 bases from J, with 8 bases in between. The CDR3 runs 13 residues. CDR1 is SEHNR, CDR2 FQNEAQ, per germline (reference sequence).

The chain joins TRBV5-4 to TRBJ1-1; the D is unclear. With 0 bases removed from V and 6 bases from J, the gap between germline ends came to 6 bases. The CDR3 extends over 12 amino acids. In germline, CDR1 is SGHNT, CDR2 YYREEE (reference sequence). CDR3 coding DNA: TGTGCCAGCAGCTTGGCCCACTCTGAAGCTTTCTTT. Encoded protein: CASSLAHSEAFF.

V is TRBV7-9 and J is TRBJ1-2; 10 bases match TRBD1. CDR3 length equals 17 residues. Trimming at V came to 5 bases and at J to 0 bases, leaving 9 bases not matched to a gene. Germline V CDR1 and CDR2: SEHNR, FQNEAQ (reference sequence). This chain's CDR3 is CASSPPGQGSPNYGYTF. The CDR3 DNA reads as TGTGCCAGCAGCCCCCCGGGACAGGGGTCTCCTAACTATGGCTACACCTTC.

In its sample, this clone was seen a few times. This rearrangement joins TRBV5-1 to TRBJ1-2, with a possible D match to TRBD1 (5 bases). This CDR3 is 14 amino acids long. V lost 0 bases and J 6 bases, leaving 12 bases between the germline ends. Germline loops: CDR1 SGHRS, CDR2 YFSETQ. The CDR3, as DNA: TGCGCCAGCAGCTTGGTGGCCAGGGCGCATGGCTACACCTTC. Residues: CASSLVARAHGYTF.

The rearrangement joins TRBV2 to TRBJ2-3; no clear D gene. The CDR3 extends over 14 amino acids. Germline CDR1 is SNHLY and CDR2 is FYNNEI. Trimming removed 5 bases from V and 2 bases from J, with 11 bases in between. The CDR3 region has the DNA TGTGCCAGCAGTCCTAGTGGGCCCACAGATACGCAGTATTTT. Protein product: CASSPSGPTDTQYF.

V usage is TRBV13 and J usage is TRBJ2-1; tentatively, D is TRBD2 (7 bases). Per the germline V gene, CDR1 is PRHDT and CDR2 is FYEKMQ (reference sequence). This CDR3 region has 14 residues. V lost 3 bases and J 8 bases, leaving 14 bases between the germline ends. CDR3 sequence: CASSFGGGRDEQFF. The CDR3 region has the DNA TGTGCCAGCAGCTTTGGGGGGGGCAGAGATGAGCAGTTCTTC.

CDR3: CASSSQGAIYNSPLHF. CDR3 bases: TGTGCCAGCAGCTCACAGGGGGCTATCTATAATTCACCCCTCCACTTT. V gene TRBV7-2 combines with J gene TRBJ1-6; 9 bases are a match to TRBD1. Germline-derived CDR1 and CDR2 are SGHTA and FQGNSA. The CDR3 is made up of 16 amino acids. Trimming at V came to 4 bases and at J to 3 bases, leaving 4 bases not matched to a gene.

The rearrangement links TRBV6-4 to TRBJ2-5, with D perhaps TRBD1 (5 bases). Trimming removed 0 bases at V and 1 base at J, with 15 bases between. Germline V gene lookup returns CDR1 MRHNA and CDR2 SNTAGT. This CDR3 is built from 17 residues. The CDR3 bases are TGTGCCAGCAGTGACTCGAAGTCGGACAAACTCCAAGAGACCCAGTACTTC. This translates into CASSDSKSDKLQETQYF.

This chain links TRBV7-3 with TRBJ2-7; 11 positions match TRBD2. CDR1 and CDR2 (germline): SGHTA, FQGTGA. V shed 5 bases and J 5 bases; nucleotides not matched to a gene: 2. The CDR3 runs 13 residues. The CDR3, as DNA: TGTGCCAGCAGCCGACTAGCGGGGCACGAGCAGTACTTC. Its protein product is CASSRLAGHEQYF.

The CDR3 DNA sequence: TGTGCCAGCAGGGACGGACAGGGCGACTATGGCTACACCTTC. Its translation: CASRDGQGDYGYTF. This chain uses TRBV27 with TRBJ1-2, with 8 nucleotides matching TRBD1. The CDR3 sequence is 14 residues long. CDR1 MNHEY and CDR2 SMNVEV come from the germline V gene (reference sequence). V was pared by 6 bases and J by 3 bases, with 6 bases of the junction left unmatched.

The DNA for the CDR3 is TGTGCCAGCAGCTTAGCTATAGCGGGGGGGCCGGATGAGCAGTTCTTC. Protein product: CASSLAIAGGPDEQFF. The genes are TRBV7-9 and TRBJ2-1; 11 nucleotides match TRBD2. In germline, CDR1 is SEHNR, CDR2 FQNEAQ (reference sequence). This CDR3 contains 16 residues. Trimming cost V 0 bases and J 8 bases; bases outside gene matches: 6.

This sequence joins TRBV6-1 and TRBJ2-1, with D possibly being TRBD1 or TRBD2 (5 bases each). V was cut by 3 bases and J by 10 bases, with 16 bases left in between. The CDR3 has 14 residues. Germline CDR1 reads MNHNS; CDR2 reads SASEGT. Here the CDR3 reads CASSDNGVTGEQFF. As DNA, the CDR3 is TGTGCCAGCAGTGATAACGGGGTCACAGGCGAGCAGTTCTTC.

V usage is TRBV5-4 and J usage is TRBJ2-3, with 11 bases matching TRBD1. The CDR3 spans 16 residues. The V segment lost 6 bases and the J segment 9 bases; nucleotides outside the gene matches: 15. Looked up from germline, CDR1 is SGHNT and CDR2 is YYREEE (reference sequence). The CDR3 DNA reads TGTGCCAGCACCCCTCGGACAGGGGGCCCCGGCGAGACGCAGTATTTT. Amino acids: CASTPRTGGPGETQYF.

The chain employs TRBV7-2 and TRBJ1-6; D call uncertain. CDR1 SGHTA and CDR2 FQGNSA come from the germline V gene. Trimming left V 5 bases short and J 7 bases short, with 12 bases between. The CDR3 is 14 residues long. The CDR3 DNA reads TGTGCCAGCAGCGACGGGTTGTGGAATTCACCCCTCCACTTT. Its protein product is CASSDGLWNSPLHF.

A few counts support this clone. V is TRBV12-5 and J is TRBJ2-7, with TRBD1 identical over 8 bases. Germline loops: CDR1 LGHNT, CDR2 FRNRAP. Germline trimming cut 4 bases from V and 4 bases from J; bases unmatched to any gene: 6. The CDR3 has 14 residues. The CDR3 sequence: CASGYQGAPYEQYF. Here the CDR3 DNA reads TGTGCTAGTGGTTACCAGGGGGCACCGTACGAGCAGTACTTC.

The chain couples TRBV27 to TRBJ1-1, with D uncertain. The CDR3 extends over 13 amino acids. Germline CDR1 is MNHEY and CDR2 is SMNVEV (reference sequence). Trimming cost V 3 bases and J 6 bases, with 11 bases left between them. This CDR3 is CASSFVAAAEAFF. In DNA, the CDR3 is TGTGCCAGCAGTTTTGTAGCGGCCGCTGAAGCTTTCTTT.

This clone appeared a few times. The J gene is TRBJ2-3, the V gene TRBV27, with 10 positions matching TRBD2. V shed 0 bases and J 5 bases; nucleotides not matched to a gene: 8. This CDR3 contains 17 residues. Per germline, CDR1 MNHEY and CDR2 SMNVEV (reference sequence). In DNA, the CDR3 is TGTGCCAGCAGTTTATCGTCCCAGCGGGGGGGCTTAGATACGCAGTATTTT. Its protein product is CASSLSSQRGGLDTQYF.

The chain combines TRBV27 with TRBJ2-1, with 7 bases lining up with TRBD1. The junction had 10 bases not matched to a gene; V was cut back by 6 bases and J by 14 bases. This CDR3 contains 12 residues. Germline loops: CDR1 MNHEY, CDR2 SMNVEV (reference sequence). This chain's CDR3 is CASSPDRAVEFF. For the CDR3, the DNA is TGTGCCAGCAGCCCCGACAGGGCAGTTGAGTTCTTC.